The 25 T cell receptor beta chains listed next were all sequenced from one sample in a study of T cell responses to AZD1222 COVID-19 vaccine. Produced via immunoSEQ multiplex PCR; TCRdb's table is partial and in-frame only. The sample gives some 170,000 clones, 85% to 90% of which show up once; approximately 1.8% is in the top ten. Material: peripheral blood, obtained on day 0 of AZD1222 vaccination. The receptors here all came from an adult in good health.

A single count supports this clone. The CDR3 DNA reads as TGCGCCAGCAGCAGGGGCGGAGATGAAAAACTGTTTTTT. Amino acids: CASSRGGDEKLFF. The chain combines TRBV4-1 with TRBJ1-4, with D possibly TRBD1 on 5 matching bases. This CDR3 contains 13 residues. CDR1 and CDR2 (germline): MGHRA, YSYEKL. Trimming removed 5 bases from V and 6 bases from J, with 10 bases in between.

The chain employs TRBV9 and TRBJ1-1; a weak D match, TRBD1 (5 bases). Trimming took off 2 bases at V and 5 bases at J, with 10 bases between the two ends. Germline assignment: CDR1 SGDLS and CDR2 YYNGEE. This CDR3 contains 13 residues. CDR3 in amino acids: CASSVREGTEAFF. In DNA form, the CDR3 reads TGTGCCAGCAGCGTCAGGGAAGGAACTGAAGCTTTCTTT.

The chain uses TRBV7-2 and TRBJ2-7; D uncertain. Germline CDR1 SGHTA, CDR2 FQGNSA. V gave up 3 bases and J gave up 1 base, with 7 bases separating them. CDR3 length equals 13 residues. The CDR3 sequence is CASSFRSSYEQYF. The CDR3 nucleotides are TGTGCCAGCAGCTTCAGGAGTTCCTACGAGCAGTACTTC.

This chain links TRBV6-5 with TRBJ2-7, with D unclear. Germline V lookup: CDR1 MNHEY, CDR2 SVGAGI. The CDR3 extends over 14 amino acids. The V end lost 0 bases, the J end lost 6 bases, and 12 bases lay between the germline ends. CDR3 coding DNA: TGTGCCAGCAGTTACTCGAGGCCGGCTTCCGAGCAGTACTTC. It translates to CASSYSRPASEQYF.

The chain joins TRBV7-3 to TRBJ1-6; D not resolved. Per germline, CDR1 SGHTA and CDR2 FQGTGA. The CDR3 spans 14 residues. V was clipped by 2 bases and J by 8 bases, with 10 bases between them. The CDR3 nucleotides are TGTGCCAGCAGCTTAGGGAAGAGGGATTCACCCCTCCACTTT. Translation: CASSLGKRDSPLHF.

About this clone itself: Other DNA sequences in the sample encode the same CDR3. V and J are TRBV5-1 and TRBJ2-5; no reliable D call. The germline V gene encodes CDR1 SGHRS and CDR2 YFSETQ. The length of the CDR3 is 12 residues. Trimming took 0 bases from V and 2 from J, leaving 2 bases between them. The CDR3 coding sequence is TGCGCCAGCAGCTTGGGACAAGAGACCCAGTACTTC. Its protein product is CASSLGQETQYF.

This chain uses TRBV4-2 with TRBJ1-4; TRBD1 aligns across 8 bases. V dropped 4 bases and J dropped 8; count of bases not matched to a gene: 6. This CDR3 spans 14 amino acids. Germline values: CDR1 LGHNA, CDR2 YNFKEQ. The CDR3 sequence is CASSRDRGEEKLFF. CDR3 nucleotide sequence: TGTGCCAGCAGCCGAGACAGGGGAGAAGAAAAACTGTTTTTT.

The chain joins TRBV24-1 to TRBJ2-1; D perhaps matches TRBD1 (6 bases). The CDR3 loop spans 15 amino acids. Trimming took off 3 bases at V and 3 bases at J, with 11 bases between the two ends. Germline V lookup: CDR1 KGHDR, CDR2 SFDVKD. The CDR3 sequence: CATSDPRGNYNEQFF. CDR3 DNA sequence: TGTGCCACCAGTGATCCTAGGGGGAACTACAATGAGCAGTTCTTC.

The chain joins TRBV9 to TRBJ1-2; TRBD1 might be the D (6 bases). CDR1 and CDR2 from the germline V gene are SGDLS and YYNGEE. The ends were cut back, 3 bases at V and 8 bases at J, with 17 bases in the middle. The CDR3 runs 14 residues. In DNA form, the CDR3 reads TGTGCCAGCAGCGACCGACAGTATGGACAGGGCTACACCTTC. This gives the protein CASSDRQYGQGYTF.

V gene TRBV2 combines with J gene TRBJ2-1; no definite D call. V lost 1 base to trimming and J lost 3 bases, with 7 bases between them. From germline, CDR1 is SNHLY and CDR2 FYNNEI. The CDR3 has 14 amino acids. The CDR3, as DNA: TGTGCCAGCAGTGAAGAGAGAGACTACAATGAGCAGTTCTTC. The encoded protein is CASSEERDYNEQFF.

The V call is TRBV2, the J call TRBJ2-2, with 7 bases lining up with TRBD1. The CDR3 totals 14 residues. Germline CDR1 is SNHLY and CDR2 is FYNNEI. The V gene end was trimmed by 7 bases and the J gene end by 8 bases; junction bases not matched to a gene: 10. For the CDR3, the DNA is TGTGCCAGCATCGGGACAGCCTCAGCAGGGGAGCTGTTTTTT. Protein product: CASIGTASAGELFF.

V is TRBV3-1 (or the pseudogene TRBV3-2) and J is TRBJ1-3; D remains ambiguous. This CDR3 has 16 residues. CDR1 and CDR2 (germline): LGHDT, YNNKEL (reference sequence). V lost 1 base, J lost 0 bases, and 10 bases lay in between. CDR3 residues: CASSQGVRASGNTIYF. CDR3 DNA: TGTGCCAGCAGCCAAGGCGTAAGGGCCTCTGGAAACACCATATATTTT.

The chain uses TRBV11-2 and TRBJ2-5; D not certain. This CDR3 has 14 residues. The germline gives CDR1 SGHAT, CDR2 FQNNGV. Between the trimmed V and J ends, which lost 2 bases and 1 base, there was a span of 8 bases. CDR3 in amino acids: CASSLFRSQETQYF. The CDR3 coding sequence is TGTGCCAGCAGCTTATTTCGATCCCAAGAGACCCAGTACTTC.

The rearrangement joins TRBV5-5 to TRBJ1-4; the D is unclear. With 1 base removed from V and 3 bases from J, the gap between germline ends came to 10 bases. Germline V CDR1 and CDR2: SGHKS, YYEKEE (reference sequence). The CDR3 sequence is 15 residues long. The CDR3 reads CASSLRGPSNEKLFF. The CDR3 bases are TGTGCCAGCAGCTTGAGAGGGCCCTCTAATGAAAAACTGTTTTTT.

The rearrangement uses TRBV5-1 and TRBJ1-4; a weak D match, TRBD1 (6 bases). Trimming took off 0 bases at V and 3 bases at J, with 12 bases between the two ends. From germline, CDR1 is SGHRS and CDR2 YFSETQ. The CDR3 is 16 amino acids. DNA of the CDR3: TGCGCCAGCAGCTTGGGGGGGGCGCGGTCTAATGAAAAACTGTTTTTT. Its translation is CASSLGGARSNEKLFF.

The V and J genes are TRBV6-6 and TRBJ2-2; D is tentatively TRBD1 or TRBD2 (5 bases each). This CDR3 has 15 residues. Germline V CDR1 and CDR2: MNHNY, SVGAGI (reference sequence). The ends were cut back, 2 bases at V and 5 bases at J, with 12 bases in the middle. The CDR3 here is CASSYGGRTTGELFF. DNA of the CDR3: TGTGCCAGCAGTTACGGGGGACGGACTACCGGGGAGCTGTTTTTT.

The chain joins TRBV11-2 to TRBJ2-1; unclear D gene. Germline CDR1 is SGHAT and CDR2 is FQNNGV. The V gene lost 7 bases and the J gene lost 0 bases, with 10 bases spanning the gap. The CDR3 sequence is 14 residues long. The CDR3 loop reads CASTRLSSYNEQFF. CDR3 DNA: TGTGCCAGCACCCGACTCAGCTCCTACAATGAGCAGTTCTTC.

CDR3 amino acids: CASSSKTSGRQETQYF. CDR3 DNA: TGTGCCAGCAGTTCCAAGACTAGCGGGAGGCAAGAGACCCAGTACTTC. The rearrangement links TRBV6-5 to TRBJ2-5, with 13 nucleotides matching TRBD2. J lost 2 bases, V lost 4 bases, and 4 bases had no gene match. From germline, CDR1 is MNHEY and CDR2 SVGAGI. The CDR3 runs 16 residues.

The V call is TRBV28, the J call TRBJ1-1; D is unclear. Trimming pared 6 bases from V and 1 base from J, leaving 15 bases between. The CDR3 extends over 15 amino acids. Germline loops: CDR1 MDHEN, CDR2 SYDVKM. The CDR3 protein is CASRELGTTNTEAFF. In nucleotides, the CDR3 is TGTGCCAGCAGAGAACTTGGAACCACGAACACTGAAGCTTTCTTT.

In its sample, this clone was seen once. This chain uses TRBV5-4 with TRBJ2-1; a weak D match, TRBD1 (6 bases). CDR3 length: 16 amino acids. Germline loops: CDR1 SGHNT, CDR2 YYREEE (reference sequence). The V gene lost 4 bases and the J gene lost 0 bases, with 14 bases spanning the gap. The CDR3 nucleotides are TGTGCCAGCAGCCCGAGACAGGTCAGCTCCTACAATGAGCAGTTCTTC. Encoded protein: CASSPRQVSSYNEQFF.

The gene calls are TRBV24-1 and TRBJ2-1; D ambiguous. Germline loops: CDR1 KGHDR, CDR2 SFDVKD. This CDR3 spans 12 amino acids. Trimming took 1 base from V and 13 from J, leaving 10 bases between them. The CDR3 here is CATSDFGHSQFF. In DNA form, the CDR3 reads TGTGCCACCAGTGATTTCGGGCATAGTCAGTTCTTC.

The gene calls are TRBV6-6 and TRBJ1-2; D gene ambiguous. The V and J ends lost 4 bases and 5 bases respectively, with 11 bases between them. CDR1 MNHNY and CDR2 SVGAGI come from the germline V gene (reference sequence). CDR3 length: 13 residues. CDR3 DNA sequence: TGTGCCAGCAGTTTAGCAAATGGTTATGGCTACACCTTC. Protein product: CASSLANGYGYTF.

The V call is TRBV5-1, the J call TRBJ1-2, with TRBD1 matching 9 bases. V lost 4 bases and J lost 2; bases outside the gene matches: 6. The V gene's germline CDR1 is SGHRS and CDR2 YFSETQ. This CDR3 spans 15 amino acids. CDR3 DNA sequence: TGCGCCAGCAGCCCCGATGGACAGGGGAACTATGGCTACACCTTC. Its translation is CASSPDGQGNYGYTF.

In its sample, this clone was seen a few times. This chain links TRBV15 with TRBJ2-7; 9 bases are shared with TRBD1. The CDR3 is 15 residues long. V gave up 2 bases and J gave up 6 bases; unmatched junction bases: 8. Germline values: CDR1 LNHNV, CDR2 YYDKDF (reference sequence). CDR3 nucleotide sequence: TGTGCCACCAGCAGAACCGGGACAGGGCTCCGCGAGCAGTACTTC. Translated: CATSRTGTGLREQYF.

Here the CDR3 DNA reads TGCGCCAGCAGCCCTTTGGCCGGGGCCATGAACACTGAAGCTTTCTTT. Encoded protein: CASSPLAGAMNTEAFF. The chain uses TRBV5-1 and TRBJ1-1; D is possibly TRBD1 (5 bases). The V end lost 4 bases, the J end lost 0 bases, and 16 bases lay between the germline ends. The CDR3 sequence is 16 residues long. The germline V gene encodes CDR1 SGHRS and CDR2 YFSETQ.